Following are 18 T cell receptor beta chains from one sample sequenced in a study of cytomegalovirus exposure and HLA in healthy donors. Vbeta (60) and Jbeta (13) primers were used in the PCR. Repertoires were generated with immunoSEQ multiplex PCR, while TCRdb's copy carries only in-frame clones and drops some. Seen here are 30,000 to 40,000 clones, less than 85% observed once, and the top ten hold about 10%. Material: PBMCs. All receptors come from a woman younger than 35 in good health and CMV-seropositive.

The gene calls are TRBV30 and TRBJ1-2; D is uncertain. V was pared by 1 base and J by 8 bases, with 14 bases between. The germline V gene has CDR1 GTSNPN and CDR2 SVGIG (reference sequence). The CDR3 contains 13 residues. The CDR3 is CAWSARGNGGYTF. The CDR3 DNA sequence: TGTGCCTGGAGTGCGCGCGGGAATGGAGGCTACACCTTC.

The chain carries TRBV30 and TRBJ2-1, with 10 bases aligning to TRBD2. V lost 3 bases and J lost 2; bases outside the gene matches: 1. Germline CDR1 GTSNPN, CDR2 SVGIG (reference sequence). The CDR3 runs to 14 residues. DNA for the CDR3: TGTGCCTGGAGGCTAGCGGGGGCCTACAATGAGCAGTTCTTC. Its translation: CAWRLAGAYNEQFF.

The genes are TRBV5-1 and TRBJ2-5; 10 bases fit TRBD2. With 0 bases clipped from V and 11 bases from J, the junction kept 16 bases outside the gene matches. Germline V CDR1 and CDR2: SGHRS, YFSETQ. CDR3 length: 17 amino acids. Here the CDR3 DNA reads TGCGCCAGCAGCTTGGTCGGAGGGGGACTAGCGACCCTAGAGCAGTACTTC. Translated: CASSLVGGGLATLEQYF.

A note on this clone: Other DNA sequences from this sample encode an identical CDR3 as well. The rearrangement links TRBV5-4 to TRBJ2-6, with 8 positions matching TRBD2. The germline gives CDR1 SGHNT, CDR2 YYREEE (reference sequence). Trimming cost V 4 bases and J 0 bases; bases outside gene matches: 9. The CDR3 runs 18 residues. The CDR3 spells CASSPGGGRSSGANVLTF. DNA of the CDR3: TGTGCCAGCAGCCCGGGGGGGGGAAGGAGCTCTGGGGCCAACGTCCTGACTTTC.

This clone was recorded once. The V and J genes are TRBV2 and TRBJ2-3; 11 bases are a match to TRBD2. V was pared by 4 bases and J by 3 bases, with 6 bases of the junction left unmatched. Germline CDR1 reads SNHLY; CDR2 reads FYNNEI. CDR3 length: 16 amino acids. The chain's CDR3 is CASSGSGGARTDTQYF. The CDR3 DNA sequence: TGTGCCAGCAGTGGTAGCGGGGGGGCCCGGACAGATACGCAGTATTTT.

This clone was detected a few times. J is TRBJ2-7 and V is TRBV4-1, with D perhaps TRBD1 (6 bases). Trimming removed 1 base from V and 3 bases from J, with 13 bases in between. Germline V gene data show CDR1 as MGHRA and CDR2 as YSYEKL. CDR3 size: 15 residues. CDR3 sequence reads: CASSQVAGEFYEQYF. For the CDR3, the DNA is TGCGCCAGCAGCCAAGTGGCAGGGGAATTCTACGAGCAGTACTTC.

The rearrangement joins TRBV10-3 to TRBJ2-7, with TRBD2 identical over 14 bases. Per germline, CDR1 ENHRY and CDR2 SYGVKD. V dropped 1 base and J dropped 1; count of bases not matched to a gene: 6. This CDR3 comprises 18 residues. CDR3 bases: TGTGCCATCAGTGAGTTCTCCGGGACTAGCGGGAGATCCTACGAGCAGTACTTC. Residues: CAISEFSGTSGRSYEQYF.

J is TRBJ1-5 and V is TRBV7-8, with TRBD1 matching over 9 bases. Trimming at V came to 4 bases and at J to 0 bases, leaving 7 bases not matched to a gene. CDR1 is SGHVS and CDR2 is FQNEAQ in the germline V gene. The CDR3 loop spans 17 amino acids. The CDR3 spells CASSWDRAGFSNQPQHF. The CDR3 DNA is TGTGCCAGCAGCTGGGACAGGGCAGGGTTTAGCAATCAGCCCCAGCATTTT.

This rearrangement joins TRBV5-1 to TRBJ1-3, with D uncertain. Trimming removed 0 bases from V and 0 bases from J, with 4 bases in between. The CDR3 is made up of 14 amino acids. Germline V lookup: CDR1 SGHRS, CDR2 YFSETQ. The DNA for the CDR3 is TGCGCCAGCAGCTTGGACTCCTCTGGAAACACCATATATTTT. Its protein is CASSLDSSGNTIYF.

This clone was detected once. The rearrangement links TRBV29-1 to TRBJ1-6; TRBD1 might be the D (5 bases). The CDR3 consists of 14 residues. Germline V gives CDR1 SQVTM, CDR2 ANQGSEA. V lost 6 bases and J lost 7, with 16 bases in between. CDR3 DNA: TGCAGCGTGGGCGAGGGGAGGGACAATTCACCCCTCCACTTT. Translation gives CSVGEGRDNSPLHF.

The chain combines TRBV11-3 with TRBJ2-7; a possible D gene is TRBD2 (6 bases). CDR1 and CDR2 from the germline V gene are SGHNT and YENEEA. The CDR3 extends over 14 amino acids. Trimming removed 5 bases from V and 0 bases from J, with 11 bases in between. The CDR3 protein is CASSPSSGSYEQYF. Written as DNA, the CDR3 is TGTGCCAGCAGCCCTAGTAGCGGCTCCTACGAGCAGTACTTC.

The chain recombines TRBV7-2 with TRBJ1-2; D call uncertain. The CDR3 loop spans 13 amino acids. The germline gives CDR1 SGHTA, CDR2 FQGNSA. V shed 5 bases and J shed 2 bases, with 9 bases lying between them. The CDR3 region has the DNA TGTGCCAGCAGCCTAAAGAGGAACTATGGCTACACCTTC. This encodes CASSLKRNYGYTF.

CDR3: CASSLRTSTDTQYF. CDR3 DNA sequence: TGTGCCAGCAGCTTGAGGACTAGCACAGATACGCAGTATTTT. The V call is TRBV5-6, the J call TRBJ2-3; a weak D match, TRBD2 (5 bases). The CDR3 consists of 14 residues. V lost 1 base, J lost 0 bases, and 6 bases lay in between. Germline CDR1 is SGHDT and CDR2 is YYEEEE.

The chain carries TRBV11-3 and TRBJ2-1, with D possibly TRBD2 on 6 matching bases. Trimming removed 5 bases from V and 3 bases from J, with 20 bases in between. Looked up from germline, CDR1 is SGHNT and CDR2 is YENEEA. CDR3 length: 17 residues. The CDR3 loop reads CASSVPGALFLYNEQFF. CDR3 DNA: TGTGCCAGCAGCGTGCCGGGAGCCCTTTTCCTCTACAATGAGCAGTTCTTC.

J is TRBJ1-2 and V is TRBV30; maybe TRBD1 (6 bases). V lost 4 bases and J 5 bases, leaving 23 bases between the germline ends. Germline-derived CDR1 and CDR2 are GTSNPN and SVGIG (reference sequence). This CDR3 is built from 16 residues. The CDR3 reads CAWNNGLGAWGYGYTF. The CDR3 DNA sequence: TGTGCCTGGAACAACGGGTTGGGGGCCTGGGGGTATGGCTACACCTTC. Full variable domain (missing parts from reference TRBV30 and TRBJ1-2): SQTIHQWPATLVQPVGSPLSLECTVEGTSNPNLYWYRQAAGRGLQLLFYSVGIGQISSEVPQNLSASRPQDRQFILSSKKLLLSDSGFYLCAWNNGLGAWGYGYTFGSGTRLTVV.

The CDR3 region has the DNA TGTGCCACCAGCGAAGGACACAGGGGTGGCTATGGCTACACCTTC. Translation: CATSEGHRGGYGYTF. The rearrangement uses TRBV15 and TRBJ1-2; 7 bases fit TRBD1. J was trimmed by 4 bases and V by 5 bases; bases with no gene match: 10. The CDR3 runs to 15 residues. Germline V CDR1 and CDR2: LNHNV, YYDKDF (reference sequence).

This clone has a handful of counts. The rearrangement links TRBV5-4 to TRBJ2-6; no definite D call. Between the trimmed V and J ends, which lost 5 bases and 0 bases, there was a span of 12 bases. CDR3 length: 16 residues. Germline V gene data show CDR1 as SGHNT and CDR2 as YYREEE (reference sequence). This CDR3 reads CASRSLPLSGANVLTF. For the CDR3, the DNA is TGTGCCAGCAGATCCCTCCCACTCTCTGGGGCCAACGTCCTGACTTTC.

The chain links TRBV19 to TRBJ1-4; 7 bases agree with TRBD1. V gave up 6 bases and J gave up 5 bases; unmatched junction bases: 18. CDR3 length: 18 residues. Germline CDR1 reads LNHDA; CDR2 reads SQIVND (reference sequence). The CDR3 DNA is TGTGCCAGTAGCAGATCTACCGGGACAGCTGAAGTCAATGAAAAACTGTTTTTT. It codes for CASSRSTGTAEVNEKLFF.